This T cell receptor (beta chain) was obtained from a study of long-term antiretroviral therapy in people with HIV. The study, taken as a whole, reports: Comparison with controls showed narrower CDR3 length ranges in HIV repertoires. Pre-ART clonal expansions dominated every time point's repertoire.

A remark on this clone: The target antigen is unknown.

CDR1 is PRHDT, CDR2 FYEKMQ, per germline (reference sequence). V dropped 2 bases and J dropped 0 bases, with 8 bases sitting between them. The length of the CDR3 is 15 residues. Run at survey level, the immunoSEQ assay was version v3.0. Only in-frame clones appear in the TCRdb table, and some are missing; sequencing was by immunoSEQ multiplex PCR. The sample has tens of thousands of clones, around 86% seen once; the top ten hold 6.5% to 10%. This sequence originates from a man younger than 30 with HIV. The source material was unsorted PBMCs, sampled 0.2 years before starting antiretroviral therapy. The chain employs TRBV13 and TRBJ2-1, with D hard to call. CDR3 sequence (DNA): TGTGCCAGCAGCTTATCGGGCAGCTCCTACAATGAGCAGTTCTTC. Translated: CASSLSGSSYNEQFF.